This T cell receptor beta chain was obtained from a study of blood T cell repertoires in COVID-19. Notes on this clone: The sample carries other DNA sequences with the same CDR3.

Data came from immunoSEQ multiplex PCR; TCRdb stores just in-frame clones and leaves some out. Found here are 250,000 to 300,000 clones, about 88% of them singletons; the top ten hold around 13%. The V gene lost 3 bases and the J gene lost 0 bases, with 13 bases spanning the gap. Germline assignment: CDR1 SGDLS and CDR2 YYNGEE. This CDR3 is built from 16 residues. This receptor was identified in a woman in her 70s with COVID-19, enrolled during active disease. The chain combines TRBV9 with TRBJ1-3; D possibly corresponds to TRBD1 (5 bases). Sequencing was done on a sample of peripheral blood. CDR3 DNA: TGTGCCAGCAGCGCTCGACAGCCGAGCTCTGGAAACACCATATATTTT. The encoded protein is CASSARQPSSGNTIYF.